The rows below give T cell receptor beta chains drawn from one sample of a study of post-analysis software for immune sequencing data. TCRdb reanalysed the PCR reads using MiXCR and keeps one entry per CDR3 protein. The sample has 450,000 to 650,000 distinct CDR3 sequences, roughly 47% seen once; the top ten hold about 1.8%. The specimen sequenced was blood. Receptors were obtained from a girl between 5 and 17 years old with multiple sclerosis. CDR3s include the opening cysteine and the closing phenylalanine or tryptophan. The D gene is left open where the match is weak. Some rows have no size entry. The others give once, few or many, or a class for an expanded clone.

v_call	j_call	d_call	clone_size	cdr3_nt	cdr3_aa
TRBV6-5	TRBJ2-5	.	.	TGTGCCAGCAGTTACGGGTCGCAGTTGGAGGAGACCCAGTACTTC	CASSYGSQLEETQYF
TRBV15	TRBJ1-2	TRBD1	.	TGTGCCACCAGCAGCCCCGGGACAGGGGGCTATGGCTACACCTTC	CATSSPGTGGYGYTF
TRBV29-1	TRBJ1-1	.	.	TGCAGCTTTGAGGAACCCCTGAGCACTGAAGCTTTCTTT	CSFEEPLSTEAFF
TRBV20-1	TRBJ2-3	TRBD2	few	TGCAGTGCCCACCGGGCTAGCGGGGGGGCGGCAGATACGCAGTATTTT	CSAHRASGGAADTQYF
TRBV6-5	TRBJ1-5	TRBD1	.	TGTGCCAGCAGCGCAGGGGGTTATAGCAATCAGCCCCAGCATTTT	CASSAGGYSNQPQHF
TRBV10-3	TRBJ2-1	TRBD2	.	TGTGCCATCGGAGGGCGGGAGGGGATCAATGAGCAGTTCTTC	CAIGGREGINEQFF
TRBV10-3	TRBJ1-1	.	once	TGTGCCATCAGTGAGTCGAGGGGCAGTCAGAACACTGAAGCTTTCTTT	CAISESRGSQNTEAFF
TRBV5-1	TRBJ2-7	TRBD2	.	TGCGCCAGCAGCTACCAGGGAGGGGAGGCCGAGCAGTACTTC	CASSYQGGEAEQYF
TRBV25-1	TRBJ2-7	.	.	TGTGCCAGCAGTGGCCCACAGGGTAGCTCCCACGAGCAGTACTTC	CASSGPQGSSHEQYF
TRBV5-1	TRBJ2-7	TRBD1	few	TGCGCCAGCAGCCAGACAGGGGGCAACGAGCAGTACTTC	CASSQTGGNEQYF
TRBV20-1	TRBJ2-1	.	.	TGCAGTGCTAGGGAAGGGCGCGAGCAGTTCTTC	CSAREGREQFF
TRBV29-1	TRBJ1-2	.	few	TGCAGCGTTGACAGGGCTGATGGCTACACCTTC	CSVDRADGYTF
TRBV6-5	TRBJ1-2	TRBD1	.	TGTGCCAGCAGTTACGAACAGGGGGCTTTCTATGGCTACACCTTC	CASSYEQGAFYGYTF
TRBV5-1	TRBJ2-1	TRBD2	few	TGCGCCAGCAGCTTTCGGATTAGCGGGGGCAACGGGGATGAGCAGTTCTTC	CASSFRISGGNGDEQFF
TRBV7-9	TRBJ2-3	TRBD2	.	TGTGCCAGCAGCCTTTTAGCGGGAGGGCCGTCGGATACGCAGTATTTT	CASSLLAGGPSDTQYF
TRBV24-1	TRBJ1-1	.	.	TGTGCCACCAGTGACCGTCTCAGGGGTCCGTGGGCTTTCTTT	CATSDRLRGPWAFF
TRBV7-9	TRBJ2-2	.	.	TGTGCCAGCAGCTTAAGACTCGGTACCGGGGAGCTGTTTTTT	CASSLRLGTGELFF
TRBV6-1	TRBJ1-6	.	few	TGTGCCAGCCATGGACAGCAAAATTCACCCCTCCACTTT	CASHGQQNSPLHF
TRBV12-3/TRBV12-4	TRBJ1-2	.	.	TGTGCCAGCAGCCTAGGAGAACGGTATGGCTACACCTTC	CASSLGERYGYTF
TRBV20-1	TRBJ2-1	.	.	TGCAGTGCTAGAGATGGGGGGCAGATTAATGAGCAGTTCTTC	CSARDGGQINEQFF
TRBV6-1	TRBJ1-1	.	.	TGTGCCAGCAGTGTCGCTTTGGGGTTTAAGATTTTGAACACTGAAGCTTTCTTT	CASSVALGFKILNTEAFF
TRBV29-1	TRBJ2-1	.	.	TGCAGCGGCGGTAGAGGCAGTAATGAGCAGTTCTTC	CSGGRGSNEQFF
TRBV29-1	TRBJ2-1	TRBD2	.	TGCAGCGTTCGGGGGGGGCTCTACTCCTACAATGAGCAGTTCTTC	CSVRGGLYSYNEQFF
TRBV10-3	TRBJ2-5	.	few	TGTGCCATCAGTGAGGGGCCTACGGAGACCCAGTACTTC	CAISEGPTETQYF
TRBV7-9	TRBJ2-1	.	.	TGTGCCAGCAGCCGGAGGGGGAATGAGCAGTTCTTC	CASSRRGNEQFF
TRBV12-3/TRBV12-4	TRBJ2-7	.	.	TGTGCCAGCAGTCCGAGGCTGTTTGGCACCTACGAGCAGTACTTC	CASSPRLFGTYEQYF
TRBV7-8	TRBJ1-1	.	few	TGTGCCAGCAGCTTGGGGGGGGACTCCGAAGCTTTCTTT	CASSLGGDSEAFF
TRBV7-3	TRBJ2-1	TRBD2	.	TGTGCCAGCAGCTTAACGGGCGGGGGGCGCTACAATGAGCAGTTCTTC	CASSLTGGGRYNEQFF
TRBV5-1	TRBJ1-5	TRBD1	few	TGCGCCAGCATTCGTGACAGGGTAGAGCAGCCCCAGCATTTT	CASIRDRVEQPQHF
TRBV7-8	TRBJ1-5	.	once	TGTGCCAGCAGCCGGGGTTGGGATAGCAATCAGCCCCAGCATTTT	CASSRGWDSNQPQHF
TRBV12-3/TRBV12-4	TRBJ1-2	.	.	TGTGCCAGCAGTTTGGGCCTTCTGGCAGGCTACACCTTC	CASSLGLLAGYTF
TRBV5-5	TRBJ2-7	.	.	TGTGCCAGCAGCGTGGGACCTTCCGGGAGTCCCTACGAGCAGTACTTC	CASSVGPSGSPYEQYF
TRBV12-3/TRBV12-4	TRBJ1-5	.	.	TGTGCCAGCAGTTTAGACAGGTCTTTGAATCAGCCCCAGCATTTT	CASSLDRSLNQPQHF
TRBV7-9	TRBJ2-4	.	.	TGTGCCAGCAGCTTTGGGACTTCCGAGGTCAAAAACATTCAGTACTTC	CASSFGTSEVKNIQYF
TRBV6-4	TRBJ2-5	.	.	TGTGCCAGCAGTGATCCGGTGGCAGGTTGGGGAGAGACCCAGTACTTC	CASSDPVAGWGETQYF
TRBV5-1	TRBJ2-1	.	many	TGCGCCAGCAGCTTAGAGGGTCTCTCCTACAATGAGCAGTTCTTC	CASSLEGLSYNEQFF
TRBV7-3	TRBJ1-1	.	.	TGTGCCAGCAGCTTAAGCAGGGAGAGTGAAGCTTTCTTT	CASSLSRESEAFF
TRBV20-1	TRBJ2-5	TRBD2	.	TGCAGTGCCAGAGACCTAGCGGGAGGTGGGAGGGAGACCCAGTACTTC	CSARDLAGGGRETQYF
TRBV4-1	TRBJ1-4	.	.	TGCGCCAGCAGCAGTTCAGGGTCTAATGAAAAACTGCTTTTT	CASSSSGSNEKLLF
TRBV6-5	TRBJ1-2	.	.	TGTGCCAGCAGTTACTCCGGCAGCCCCTATGGCCACACCTTC	CASSYSGSPYGHTF
TRBV5-1	TRBJ2-5	TRBD2	.	TGCGCCAGCACTCCGGGACTAGCGGAGAGTCGGGAGACCCAGTACTTC	CASTPGLAESRETQYF
TRBV10-3	TRBJ2-7	TRBD1	.	TGTGCCATCAGCGGGACAGGGGACGAGCAGTACTTC	CAISGTGDEQYF
TRBV7-3	TRBJ2-1	TRBD2	few	TGTGCCAGCAGCATAGCGGGGGTAGACAATGAGCAGTTCTTC	CASSIAGVDNEQFF
TRBV6-5	TRBJ1-1	.	.	TGTGCCAGCAGTTACTGGGGGACGAACACTGAAGCTTTCTTT	CASSYWGTNTEAFF
TRBV7-9	TRBJ1-5	TRBD1	.	TGTGCCAGCAGCTCCGGGACAGGGGCAAATCAGCCCCAGCATTTT	CASSSGTGANQPQHF
TRBV5-4	TRBJ2-3	.	.	TGTGCCAGCAGCTTGTACGGGGCGGCAGATACGCAGTATTTT	CASSLYGAADTQYF
TRBV15	TRBJ2-1	.	.	TGTGCCACCAGCAATATCGACTTTGGGGCAGGGTGGAGCAATGAGCAGTTCTTC	CATSNIDFGAGWSNEQFF
TRBV11-3	TRBJ2-1	TRBD2	.	TGTGCCAGCAGCTTAGTGGGGCGGGGGTACAATGAGCAGTTCTTC	CASSLVGRGYNEQFF
TRBV20-1	TRBJ2-5	TRBD1	few	TGCAGTGCCACCACCGGGACAGGGGGCGCAGAGCAGTACTTC	CSATTGTGGAEQYF
TRBV7-8	TRBJ2-7	.	.	TGTGCCAGCAGCTCCGGAAGGGGGTCCAGCTCCTACGAGCAGTACTTC	CASSSGRGSSSYEQYF
TRBV6-5	TRBJ1-2	.	.	TGTGCCAGCAGTTACTCGAATAGCTATGGCTACACCTTC	CASSYSNSYGYTF
TRBV5-1	TRBJ2-3	TRBD1	few	TGCGCCAGCAGCAAAGGACAGGGAACAGATACGCAGTATTTT	CASSKGQGTDTQYF
TRBV4-1	TRBJ2-1	.	.	TGCGCCAGCAGCCAAATCATCGGGTGGGATCACAATGAGCAGTTCTTC	CASSQIIGWDHNEQFF
TRBV5-5	TRBJ2-1	.	few	TGTGCCAGCAGCTTTAACCCCACTAGGGCGGGGGCTTACAATGAGCAGTTCTTC	CASSFNPTRAGAYNEQFF
TRBV2	TRBJ1-2	.	.	TGTGCCAGCAGTGAAGGGCAGGTGTATGGCTACACCTTC	CASSEGQVYGYTF